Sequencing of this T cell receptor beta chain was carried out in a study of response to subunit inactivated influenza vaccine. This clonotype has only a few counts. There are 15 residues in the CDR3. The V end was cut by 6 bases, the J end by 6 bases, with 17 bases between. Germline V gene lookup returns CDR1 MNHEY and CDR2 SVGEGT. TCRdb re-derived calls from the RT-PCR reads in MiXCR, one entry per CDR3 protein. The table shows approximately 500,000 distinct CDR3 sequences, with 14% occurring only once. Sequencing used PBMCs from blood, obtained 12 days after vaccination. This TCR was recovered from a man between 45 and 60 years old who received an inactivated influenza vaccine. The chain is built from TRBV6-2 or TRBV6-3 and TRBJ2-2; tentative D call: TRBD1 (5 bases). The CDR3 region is CASRNRSGLAGELFF. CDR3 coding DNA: TGTGCCAGCAGAAACCGTTCAGGGTTGGCCGGGGAGCTGTTTTTT.